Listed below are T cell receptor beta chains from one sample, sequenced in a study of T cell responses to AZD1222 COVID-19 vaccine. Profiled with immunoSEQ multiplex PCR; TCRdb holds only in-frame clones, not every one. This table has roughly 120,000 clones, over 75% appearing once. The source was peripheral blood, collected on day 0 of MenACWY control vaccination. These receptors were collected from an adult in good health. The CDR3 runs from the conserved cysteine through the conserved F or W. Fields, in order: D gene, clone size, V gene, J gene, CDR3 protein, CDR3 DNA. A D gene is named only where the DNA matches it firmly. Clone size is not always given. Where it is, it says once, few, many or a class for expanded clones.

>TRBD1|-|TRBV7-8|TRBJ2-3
CASSLGGQGTDTQYF
TGTGCCAGCAGCTTAGGCGGACAGGGAACGGATACGCAGTATTTT
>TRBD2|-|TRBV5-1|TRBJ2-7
CASSTRGGSSYEQYF
TGCGCCAGCAGCACCCGGGGCGGGAGCTCCTACGAGCAGTACTTC
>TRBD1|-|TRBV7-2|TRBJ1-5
CASSFGQGGNQPQHF
TGTGCCAGCAGCTTTGGGCAGGGGGGAAATCAGCCCCAGCATTTT
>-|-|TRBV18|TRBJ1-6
CASSPEGALNSPLHF
TGTGCCAGCTCACCCGAAGGAGCTTTGAATTCACCCCTCCACTTT
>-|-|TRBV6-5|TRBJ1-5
CASSPSGARNQPQHF
TGTGCCAGCAGTCCCTCGGGGGCGCGTAATCAGCCCCAGCATTTT
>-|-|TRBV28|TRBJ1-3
CASGGNTIYF
TGTGCCAGCGGTGGAAACACCATATATTTT
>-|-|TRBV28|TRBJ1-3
CASNFFSGQSNTIYF
TGTGCCAGCAATTTTTTTTCGGGACAAAGTAACACCATATATTTT
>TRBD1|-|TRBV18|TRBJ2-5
CTSSPGGGKTQYF
TGTACCAGCTCACCAGGGGGCGGGAAGACCCAGTACTTC
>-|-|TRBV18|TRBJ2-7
CASSPFTRQLYEQYF
TGTGCCAGCTCACCATTCACTCGACAGTTATACGAGCAGTACTTC
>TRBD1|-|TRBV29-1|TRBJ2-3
CSVAQGAADTQYF
TGCAGCGTCGCACAGGGGGCGGCGGATACGCAGTATTTT
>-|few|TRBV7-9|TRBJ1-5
CASSLGGVQPQHF
TGTGCCAGCAGCTTAGGAGGAGTGCAGCCCCAGCATTTT
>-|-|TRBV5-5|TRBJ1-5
CASSLVLQLGSNQPQHF
TGTGCCAGCAGCTTGGTTTTGCAGTTGGGCAGCAATCAGCCCCAGCATTTT
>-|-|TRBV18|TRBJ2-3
CASSLTRSTDTQYF
TGTGCCAGCTCACTTACCCGAAGCACAGATACGCAGTATTTT
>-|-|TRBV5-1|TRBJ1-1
CASSLSSGRDAFF
TGCGCCAGCAGCTTGTCCTCAGGGAGGGACGCTTTCTTT
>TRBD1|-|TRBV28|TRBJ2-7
CASSSPGTGLHEQYF
TGTGCCAGCAGTTCCCCCGGGACAGGGCTTCACGAGCAGTACTTC
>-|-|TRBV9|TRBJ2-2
CASSISGSPRTGELFF
TGTGCCAGCAGCATCTCCGGGAGCCCTCGGACCGGGGAGCTGTTTTTT
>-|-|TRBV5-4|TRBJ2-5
CASSLGGRFQETQYF
TGTGCCAGCAGCTTGGGGGGCCGCTTCCAAGAGACCCAGTACTTC
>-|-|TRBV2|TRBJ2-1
CASRPGLSSYNEQFF
TGTGCCAGCAGGCCGGGACTGAGCTCCTACAATGAGCAGTTCTTC
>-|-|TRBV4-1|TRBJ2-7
CASSPSGGGDSSYEQYF
TGCGCCAGCAGCCCCAGCGGTGGTGGGGATTCCTCCTACGAGCAGTACTTC
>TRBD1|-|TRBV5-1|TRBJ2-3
CASGTGRTDTQYF
TGCGCCAGCGGGACAGGGAGGACAGATACGCAGTATTTT
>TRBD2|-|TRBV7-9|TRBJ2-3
CASSAEAGEYSTDTQYF
TGTGCCAGCAGCGCGGAAGCGGGGGAGTATAGCACAGATACGCAGTATTTT
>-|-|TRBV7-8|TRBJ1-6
CASNPQGAGYNSPLHF
TGTGCCAGCAACCCTCAAGGGGCAGGATATAATTCACCCCTCCACTTT
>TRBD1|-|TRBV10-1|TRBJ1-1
CASTDQGATEAFF
TGCGCCAGCACGGATCAGGGGGCGACTGAAGCTTTCTTT
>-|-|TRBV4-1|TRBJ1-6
CASSQEEINSPLHF
TGCGCCAGCAGCCAAGAAGAAATTAATTCACCCCTCCACTTT
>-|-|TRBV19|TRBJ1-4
CASSGGQWATNEKLFF
TGTGCCAGTAGTGGCGGACAGTGGGCAACTAATGAAAAACTGTTTTTT
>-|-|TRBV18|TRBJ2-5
CASSPGLQETQYF
TGTGCCAGCTCACCAGGCCTCCAAGAGACCCAGTACTTC
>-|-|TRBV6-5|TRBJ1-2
CASSYSPQGSYGYTF
TGTGCCAGCAGTTACTCGCCCCAGGGTAGCTATGGCTACACCTTC
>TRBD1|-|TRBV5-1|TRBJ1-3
CASSLAGTAHGNTIYF
TGCGCCAGCAGCTTGGCCGGGACAGCCCATGGAAACACCATATATTTT
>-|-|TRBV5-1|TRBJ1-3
CASSLDTAGGGNTIYF
TGCGCCAGCAGCTTGGACACGGCCGGCGGGGGAAACACCATATATTTT
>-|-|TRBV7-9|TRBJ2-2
CASSLTAPGELFF
TGTGCCAGCAGCTTGACAGCCCCCGGGGAGCTGTTTTTT
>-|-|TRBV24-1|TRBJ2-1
CATSDGAGVNEQFF
TGTGCCACCAGTGATGGGGCAGGGGTCAATGAGCAGTTCTTC
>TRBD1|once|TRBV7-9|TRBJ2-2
CASRLRTGVGELFF
TGTGCCAGCAGGCTTAGGACAGGGGTCGGGGAGCTGTTTTTT
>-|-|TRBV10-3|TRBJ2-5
CAISESVAGGNQETQYF
TGTGCCATCAGTGAGTCGGTGGCAGGGGGGAATCAAGAGACCCAGTACTTC
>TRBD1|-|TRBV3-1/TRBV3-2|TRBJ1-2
CASSQVGGGHGYTF
TGTGCCAGCAGCCAAGTTGGAGGGGGCCATGGCTACACCTTC